Below, 25 T cell receptor beta chains from the same sample are listed, as sequenced in a study of blood T cell repertoires in COVID-19. Only in-frame clones appear in the TCRdb table, and some are missing; sequencing was by immunoSEQ multiplex PCR. The repertoire holds some 130,000 clones, roughly 80% seen once, with approximately 11% in the top ten. The sequencing sample was made of peripheral blood. The receptors here all came from a man aged 60-69 years who had recovered from COVID-19.

The chain links TRBV7-2 to TRBJ2-2, with 7 bases fitting TRBD1. Germline loops: CDR1 SGHTA, CDR2 FQGNSA. J lost 2 bases, V lost 5 bases, and 5 bases had no gene match. The CDR3 loop spans 15 amino acids. The CDR3, as DNA: TGTGCCAGCAGCCCGGGACAGCTAAACACCGGGGAGCTGTTTTTT. Its translation: CASSPGQLNTGELFF.

The rearrangement joins TRBV18 to TRBJ1-2; D call uncertain. With 3 bases removed from V and 3 bases from J, the gap between germline ends came to 11 bases. Germline lookup yields CDR1 KGHSH and CDR2 LQKENI. This CDR3 comprises 14 residues. In DNA form, the CDR3 reads TGTGCCAGCTCACCTGCTGACACCGACTATGGCTACACCTTC. Translated: CASSPADTDYGYTF.

This sequence joins TRBV18 and TRBJ2-7; 9 bases agree with TRBD1. This CDR3 has 15 residues. In germline, CDR1 is KGHSH, CDR2 LQKENI. J lost 6 bases, V lost 3 bases, and 9 bases had no gene match. This CDR3 reads CASSPGQGGIIEQYF. The DNA for the CDR3 is TGTGCCAGCTCACCGGGACAGGGTGGGATAATCGAGCAGTACTTC.

The chain uses TRBV6-1 and TRBJ2-3; 7 bases are a match to TRBD2. The V segment lost 6 bases and the J segment 4 bases; nucleotides outside the gene matches: 7. CDR1 and CDR2 from the germline V gene are MNHNS and SASEGT. The CDR3 has 14 residues. The CDR3 loop reads CASSPRRESDTQYF. In DNA, the CDR3 is TGTGCCAGCAGCCCCCGGCGGGAGTCAGATACGCAGTATTTT.

The chain couples TRBV27 to TRBJ2-7; a weak D match, TRBD2 (6 bases). V lost 3 bases to trimming and J lost 3 bases, with 9 bases between them. The CDR3 extends over 13 amino acids. Germline CDR1 MNHEY, CDR2 SMNVEV (reference sequence). The CDR3: CASSLAGSYEQYF. As DNA, the CDR3 is TGTGCCAGCAGTTTGGCGGGGAGCTACGAGCAGTACTTC.

This chain uses TRBV19 with TRBJ1-2, with 9 nucleotides matching TRBD1. J lost 2 bases, V lost 8 bases, and 9 bases had no gene match. The CDR3 loop spans 15 amino acids. Germline assignment: CDR1 LNHDA and CDR2 SQIVND (reference sequence). CDR3 residues: CASDGQGRSNYGYTF. CDR3 DNA: TGTGCCAGTGACGGACAGGGGCGTTCCAACTATGGCTACACCTTC.

This rearrangement joins TRBV3-1 (or the pseudogene TRBV3-2) to TRBJ1-6; perhaps TRBD1 as D (5 bases). V lost 3 bases to trimming and J lost 10 bases, with 13 bases between them. This CDR3 has 14 amino acids. Germline V CDR1 and CDR2: LGHDT, YNNKEL (reference sequence). For the CDR3, the DNA is TGTGCCAGCAGCCACGGACCCAGGGAATCACCCCTCCACTTT. Amino acids: CASSHGPRESPLHF.

In this sample, this clone turned up many times. This rearrangement joins TRBV6-2 or TRBV6-3 to TRBJ1-5; unclear D gene. The CDR3 is 15 amino acids. Germline V gene sequence: CDR1 MNHEY, CDR2 SVGEGT. V lost 4 bases to trimming and J lost 6 bases, with 16 bases between them. This chain's CDR3 is CASSSRKSNSQPQHF. The CDR3 DNA is TGTGCCAGCAGTTCGAGGAAATCCAATTCTCAGCCCCAGCATTTT.

The rearrangement uses TRBV5-1 and TRBJ2-3, with unresolved D. V shed 4 bases and J shed 1 base, with 16 bases lying between them. Looked up from germline, CDR1 is SGHRS and CDR2 is YFSETQ. This CDR3 has 16 residues. The CDR3 DNA follows: TGCGCCAGCAGCCCCGAGGCCCCCCAAGGCACAGATACGCAGTATTTT. The encoded protein is CASSPEAPQGTDTQYF.

The CDR3 DNA is TGTGCCTGGAGGGACAGGGGACAAGATACGCAGTATTTT. Translated: CAWRDRGQDTQYF. The V call is TRBV30, the J call TRBJ2-3, with 9 bases lining up with TRBD1. The V and J ends lost 3 bases and 5 bases, in that order; junction bases with no gene match: 3. The CDR3 length is 13 residues. Germline CDR1 and CDR2: GTSNPN and SVGIG (reference sequence).

The V call is TRBV28, the J call TRBJ1-2; 8 positions match TRBD1. Looked up from germline, CDR1 is MDHEN and CDR2 is SYDVKM. V was pared by 5 bases and J by 1 base, with 6 bases of the junction left unmatched. CDR3 length: 15 amino acids. CDR3 DNA: TGTGCCAGCAGTCGACAGGGGAGCCGTAACTATGGCTACACCTTC. It yields the protein CASSRQGSRNYGYTF.

This clone was seen many times. The rearrangement links TRBV27 to TRBJ2-2; 10 bases are a match to TRBD2. The CDR3 is 16 residues long. J gave up 6 bases and V 3 bases, and 7 bases lay outside the gene matches. Germline V lookup: CDR1 MNHEY, CDR2 SMNVEV (reference sequence). The CDR3 region is CASSFGQREGPGELFF. CDR3 coding DNA: TGTGCCAGCAGTTTTGGTCAGCGGGAGGGGCCCGGGGAGCTGTTTTTT.

This clone appeared a single time. The chain recombines TRBV19 with TRBJ1-3, with 7 nucleotides matching TRBD1. Trimming cost V 5 bases and J 8 bases; bases outside gene matches: 12. Germline-derived CDR1 and CDR2 are LNHDA and SQIVND (reference sequence). CDR3 size: 15 residues. The CDR3 spells CASSPGDSLWDTIYF. DNA for the CDR3: TGTGCCAGTAGTCCCGGGGACAGCCTTTGGGACACCATATATTTT.

The chain links TRBV3-1 (or the pseudogene TRBV3-2) to TRBJ1-4; D not resolved. The CDR3 extends over 15 amino acids. Germline V gene lookup returns CDR1 LGHDT and CDR2 YNNKEL (reference sequence). V was trimmed by 5 bases and J by 3 bases, leaving 13 bases between them. CDR3 bases: TGTGCCAGCAGCAAGACCGGGTTATCTAATGAAAAACTGTTTTTT. Protein product: CASSKTGLSNEKLFF.

This sequence joins TRBV10-3 and TRBJ2-2; tentatively, D is TRBD1 (6 bases). Trimming stripped 5 bases from V and 0 bases from J, with 13 bases between. There are 16 residues in the CDR3. Germline V gene sequence: CDR1 ENHRY, CDR2 SYGVKD. CDR3 in amino acids: CAISFSTGTNTGELFF. CDR3 bases: TGTGCCATCAGTTTTTCTACAGGGACGAACACCGGGGAGCTGTTTTTT.

In this sample, this clone turned up once. The chain is built from TRBV7-2 and TRBJ1-6, with D possibly being TRBD1 (5 bases). The CDR3 runs to 16 residues. Germline CDR1 SGHTA, CDR2 FQGNSA. Trimming cost V 6 bases and J 7 bases, with 19 bases left between them. The CDR3, as DNA: TGTGCCAGCAGGCCAGAGGGAGGGGTTCGGAATTCACCCCTCCACTTT. It codes for CASRPEGGVRNSPLHF.

The chain uses TRBV6-2 or TRBV6-3 and TRBJ1-1; D is possibly TRBD1 (5 bases). Germline V CDR1 and CDR2: MNHEY, SVGEGT. The germline V and J ends were trimmed by 0 bases and 0 bases, with 11 bases remaining between them. The CDR3 runs to 16 residues. CDR3 in amino acids: CASSYSGQILNTEAFF. The CDR3, as DNA: TGTGCCAGCAGTTACTCGGGGCAGATATTGAACACTGAAGCTTTCTTT.

The chain carries TRBV5-1 and TRBJ2-5; weak D call: TRBD2 (6 bases). Between the trimmed V and J ends, which lost 5 bases and 4 bases, there was a span of 15 bases. Looked up from germline, CDR1 is SGHRS and CDR2 is YFSETQ. This CDR3 is 14 amino acids long. The CDR3 DNA sequence: TGCGCCAGCAGTCATGGGACGGGAGTAGAGACCCAGTACTTC. Translated: CASSHGTGVETQYF.

The V and J genes are TRBV6-5 and TRBJ2-1, with 7 bases matching TRBD2. The CDR3 is made up of 14 amino acids. CDR1 is MNHEY, CDR2 SVGAGI, per germline. V trimming: 7 bases; J trimming: 5 bases; junction bases outside the gene matches: 8. CDR3 protein: CASTGLGFDNEQFF. The CDR3 nucleotides are TGTGCCAGCACCGGACTAGGTTTTGACAATGAGCAGTTCTTC.

About this clone itself: This CDR3 is also generated by other DNA sequences in the sample. This chain uses TRBV6-1 with TRBJ1-5; D is unresolved. V shed 2 bases and J shed 4 bases, with 3 bases lying between them. This CDR3 is built from 12 residues. Germline loops: CDR1 MNHNS, CDR2 SASEGT. CDR3 DNA: TGTGCCAGCAGTGAACTGAATCAGCCCCAGCATTTT. It translates to CASSELNQPQHF.

This chain connects TRBV9 to TRBJ1-2; no clear D gene. V was shortened by 1 base and J by 6 bases, with 16 bases between the two germline ends. Per the germline V gene, CDR1 is SGDLS and CDR2 is YYNGEE. The CDR3 length is 15 residues. The CDR3, as DNA: TGTGCCAGCAGCGTACGCAGCGACGGTGATGATGGCTACACCTTC. It specifies CASSVRSDGDDGYTF.

Points on this clone: The DNA is omitted, as the CDR3 cannot be located on it reliably, and the CDR3 follows TCRdb's listing. The V call is TRBV12-2, the J call TRBJ2-6; the tabulated D call, TRBD1, remains unverified against the DNA. TRBV12-2 is a recognized pseudogene. With termini counted, the CDR3 has 17 amino acids. CDR3 sequence: CASRQPFVGLGANVLTF.

V and J are TRBV2 and TRBJ1-4, with D unresolved. The CDR3 totals 13 residues. Germline V lookup: CDR1 SNHLY, CDR2 FYNNEI. The V and J ends lost 6 bases and 5 bases respectively, with 10 bases between them. CDR3 nucleotides: TGTGCCAGCAGCTACAGATCAAATGAAAAACTGTTTTTT. Protein sequence: CASSYRSNEKLFF.

This clone showed up just once. The chain is built from TRBV15 and TRBJ1-5; the match to TRBD1 covers 7 bases. This CDR3 comprises 17 residues. V shed 0 bases, J shed 6 bases, and the junction held 11 bases outside the gene matches. The germline CDR1 and CDR2 sequences are LNHNV and YYDKDF (reference sequence). CDR3 DNA sequence: TGTGCCACCAGCAGAGATCTACGACAGGGAAGGGGTCAGCCCCAGCATTTT. Its protein is CATSRDLRQGRGQPQHF.

The table lists this clone with a few counts. The CDR3 loop is CATSDDRVGANYGYTF. DNA for the CDR3: TGTGCCACCAGTGATGACAGGGTCGGCGCGAACTATGGCTACACCTTC. The rearrangement uses TRBV24-1 and TRBJ1-2; 7 bases align to TRBD1. The CDR3 covers 16 residues. CDR1 and CDR2 (germline): KGHDR, SFDVKD. J was trimmed by 2 bases and V by 3 bases; bases with no gene match: 8.